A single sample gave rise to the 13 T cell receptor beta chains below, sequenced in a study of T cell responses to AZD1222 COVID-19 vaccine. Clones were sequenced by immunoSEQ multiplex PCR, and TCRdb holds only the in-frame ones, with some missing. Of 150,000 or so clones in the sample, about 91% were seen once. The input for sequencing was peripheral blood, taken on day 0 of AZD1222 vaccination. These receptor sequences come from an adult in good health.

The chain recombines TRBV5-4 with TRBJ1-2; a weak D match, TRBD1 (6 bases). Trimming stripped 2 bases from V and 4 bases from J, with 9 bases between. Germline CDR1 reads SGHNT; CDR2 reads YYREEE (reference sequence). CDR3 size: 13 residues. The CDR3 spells CASSFRGGYGYTF. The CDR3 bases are TGTGCCAGCAGCTTCAGGGGAGGCTATGGCTACACCTTC.

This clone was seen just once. The CDR3 DNA sequence: TGTGCCAGCAGGACACCTTCCCAGTTGGTGAACACTGAAGCTTTCTTT. Translated: CASRTPSQLVNTEAFF. The chain is built from TRBV28 and TRBJ1-1, with D uncertain. The germline V gene encodes CDR1 MDHEN and CDR2 SYDVKM. Trimming shortened V by 6 bases and J by 0 bases, and 17 bases separated the two germline ends. This CDR3 spans 16 amino acids.

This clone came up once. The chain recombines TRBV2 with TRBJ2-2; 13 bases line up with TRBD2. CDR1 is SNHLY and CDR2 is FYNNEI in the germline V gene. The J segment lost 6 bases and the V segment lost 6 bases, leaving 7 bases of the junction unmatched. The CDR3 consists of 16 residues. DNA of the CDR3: TGTGCCAGCAGCCAGAGGACTAGCGGGAGTCCCGGGGAGCTGTTTTTT. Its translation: CASSQRTSGSPGELFF.

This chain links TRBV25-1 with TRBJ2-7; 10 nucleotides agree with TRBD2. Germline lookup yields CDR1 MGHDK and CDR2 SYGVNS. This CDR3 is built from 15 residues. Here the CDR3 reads CAATGEREGSYEQYF. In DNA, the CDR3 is TGTGCAGCGACAGGGGAGCGGGAGGGCTCCTACGAGCAGTACTTC.

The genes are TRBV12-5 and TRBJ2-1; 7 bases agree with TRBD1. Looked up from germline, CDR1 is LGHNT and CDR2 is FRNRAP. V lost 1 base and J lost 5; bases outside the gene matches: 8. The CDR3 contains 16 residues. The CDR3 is CASGLAGTVKNNEQFF. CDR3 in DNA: TGTGCTAGTGGTTTGGCAGGGACAGTGAAAAACAATGAGCAGTTCTTC.

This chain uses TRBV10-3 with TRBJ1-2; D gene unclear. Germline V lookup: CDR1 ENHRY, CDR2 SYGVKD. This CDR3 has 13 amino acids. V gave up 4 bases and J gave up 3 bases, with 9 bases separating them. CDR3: CAISGEGDYGYTF. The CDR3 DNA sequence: TGTGCCATCAGTGGGGAAGGCGACTATGGCTACACCTTC.

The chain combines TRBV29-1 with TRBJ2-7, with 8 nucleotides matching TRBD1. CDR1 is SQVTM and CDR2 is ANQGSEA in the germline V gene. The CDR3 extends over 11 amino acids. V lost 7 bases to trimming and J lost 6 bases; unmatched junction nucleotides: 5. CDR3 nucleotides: TGCAGCGCCGAAGGACAGGGCGAGCAGTACTTC. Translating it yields CSAEGQGEQYF.

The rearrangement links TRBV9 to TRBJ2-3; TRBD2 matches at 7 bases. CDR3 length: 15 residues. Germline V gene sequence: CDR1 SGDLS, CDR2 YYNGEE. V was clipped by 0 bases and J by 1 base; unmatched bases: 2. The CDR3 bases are TGTGCCAGCAGCGTAGTTACTAGCGGCACAGATACGCAGTATTTT. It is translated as CASSVVTSGTDTQYF.

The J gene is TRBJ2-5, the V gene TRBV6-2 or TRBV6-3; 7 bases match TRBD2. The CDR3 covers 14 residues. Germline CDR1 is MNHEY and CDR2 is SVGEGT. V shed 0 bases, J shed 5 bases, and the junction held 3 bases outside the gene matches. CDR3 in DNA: TGTGCCAGCAGTTACTCGGGAGGGAGTGAGACCCAGTACTTC. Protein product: CASSYSGGSETQYF.

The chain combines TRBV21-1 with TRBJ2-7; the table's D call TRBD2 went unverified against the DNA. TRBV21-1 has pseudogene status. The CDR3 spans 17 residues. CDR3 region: CASTPTCGGGSSYEQYF. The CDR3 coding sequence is TGTGCCAGCACCCCGACCTGCGGCGGGGGGAGCTCCTACGAGCAGTACTTC.

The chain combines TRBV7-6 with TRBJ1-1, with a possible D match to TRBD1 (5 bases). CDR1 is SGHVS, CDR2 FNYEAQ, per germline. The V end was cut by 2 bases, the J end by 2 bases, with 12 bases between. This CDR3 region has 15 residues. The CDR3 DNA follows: TGTGCCAGCAGCTTATTCACAGGCGTAAACACTGAAGCTTTCTTT. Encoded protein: CASSLFTGVNTEAFF.

The chain's CDR3 is CASSIVGTGDTEAFF. The CDR3 coding sequence is TGTGCCAGTAGTATAGTAGGGACAGGGGACACTGAAGCTTTCTTT. This chain uses TRBV19 with TRBJ1-1, with 10 bases matching TRBD1. In germline, CDR1 is LNHDA, CDR2 SQIVND (reference sequence). V lost 1 base, J lost 3 bases, and 2 bases stayed unmatched. The length of the CDR3 is 15 residues.

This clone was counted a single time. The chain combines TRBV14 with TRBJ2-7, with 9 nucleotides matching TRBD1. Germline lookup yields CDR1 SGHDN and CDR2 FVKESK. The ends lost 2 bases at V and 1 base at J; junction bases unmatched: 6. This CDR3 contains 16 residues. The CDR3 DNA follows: TGTGCCAGCAGCCAAAGGGGGACAGGGAGGTCCTACGAGCAGTACTTC. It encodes CASSQRGTGRSYEQYF.